Below, 20 T cell receptor beta chains from the same sample are listed, as sequenced in a study of vaccination effects on CD4 cells after COVID-19. Before sequencing took place, the ViraFEST assay used viral peptide pools to expand antigen-specific CD4+ T cells. Investigators separated out CD4+ T cells once approximately 11 days of culture had passed. Antigen specificity for these receptors is unknown. Assay: immunoSEQ multiplex PCR; the TCRdb copy retains only in-frame clones and omits some. The sample has about 22,000 clones, 73% seen once. This material consisted of CD4+ T cells from PBMCs cultured with HCoV-229E spike peptides, taken before COVID-19 vaccination. All receptors derive from a human donor who received a COVID-19 vaccine.

The V and J genes are TRBV4-1 and TRBJ1-1; no firm D call. Trimming cost V 5 bases and J 1 base, with 11 bases left between them. CDR3 length: 14 amino acids. Germline V gives CDR1 MGHRA, CDR2 YSYEKL. CDR3 nucleotide sequence: TGCGCCAGCAGCGGTAGAACGGAGAACACTGAAGCTTTCTTT. This sequence encodes CASSGRTENTEAFF.

The rearrangement joins TRBV19 to TRBJ1-3; D gene uncertain. CDR3 length: 15 residues. Trimming pared 4 bases from V and 0 bases from J, leaving 10 bases between. CDR1 is LNHDA and CDR2 is SQIVND in the germline V gene (reference sequence). The CDR3 DNA is TGTGCCAGTAGTACAACGGCCTTCTCTGGAAACACCATATATTTT. Translating gives CASSTTAFSGNTIYF.

This clone was recorded a few times. This chain links TRBV2 with TRBJ2-5; no reliable D call. From germline, CDR1 is SNHLY and CDR2 FYNNEI. The CDR3 is 13 residues long. V dropped 3 bases and J dropped 5 bases, with 10 bases sitting between them. CDR3 bases: TGTGCCAGCAGTGAGCTGGAATTGGAGACCCAGTACTTC. Its translation is CASSELELETQYF. The full variable domain, its missing parts supplied by reference TRBV2 and TRBJ2-5, is EPEVTQTPSHQVTQMGQEVILRCVPISNHLYFYWYRQILGQKVEFLVSFYNNEISEKSEIFDDQFSVERPDGSNFTLKIRSTKLEDSAMYFCASSELELETQYFGPGTRLLVL.

This clone was detected only a few times. V is TRBV2 and J is TRBJ2-2; TRBD1 agrees at 7 bases. The CDR3 has 15 residues. The J segment lost 1 base and the V segment lost 6 bases, leaving 5 bases of the junction unmatched. CDR1 and CDR2 (germline): SNHLY, FYNNEI. CDR3 sequence (DNA): TGTGCCAGCAGCCCCCAGGGGGAGAACACCGGGGAGCTGTTTTTT. Protein product: CASSPQGENTGELFF.

The chain carries TRBV10-3 and TRBJ2-5, with 9 positions matching TRBD1. V lost 5 bases and J lost 4; bases outside the gene matches: 5. CDR3 length: 14 amino acids. Germline CDR1 is ENHRY and CDR2 is SYGVKD. Written as DNA, the CDR3 is TGTGCCATCAGTCCGGGACAGGGTCGAGAGACCCAGTACTTC. It yields the protein CAISPGQGRETQYF.

The chain employs TRBV10-3 and TRBJ2-2, with a tentative D call TRBD2 (7 bases). Germline V gives CDR1 ENHRY, CDR2 SYGVKD. The CDR3 is 14 amino acids. Deletions cut 8 bases from V and 7 bases from J, with 17 bases between. The CDR3 loop reads CAIGGGANGGELFF. The CDR3 DNA is TGTGCCATCGGAGGGGGGGCTAACGGCGGGGAGCTGTTTTTT.

V gene TRBV6-5 combines with J gene TRBJ1-1, with 8 bases lining up with TRBD1. Germline-derived CDR1 and CDR2 are MNHEY and SVGAGI. V lost 6 bases to trimming and J lost 8 bases; unmatched junction nucleotides: 11. The CDR3 spans 14 residues. The CDR3 protein is CASRPSFRGLEAFF. CDR3 nucleotides: TGTGCCAGCAGACCATCTTTCAGGGGGCTAGAAGCTTTCTTT.

The J gene is TRBJ1-2, the V gene TRBV5-4; no clear D gene. The CDR3 has 19 residues. V was pared by 0 bases and J by 1 base, with 22 bases between. Germline CDR1 reads SGHNT; CDR2 reads YYREEE (reference sequence). The CDR3 region is CASSLASGAGPIFNYGYTF. The CDR3 region has the DNA TGTGCCAGCAGCTTGGCGTCTGGTGCAGGTCCCATATTTAACTATGGCTACACCTTC.

The chain uses TRBV9 and TRBJ2-7, with D possibly being TRBD1 or TRBD2 (6 bases each). This CDR3 comprises 14 residues. Germline-derived CDR1 and CDR2 are SGDLS and YYNGEE. Trimming left V 1 base short and J 2 bases short, with 10 bases between. The CDR3 sequence is CASSVRGPPYEQYF. The CDR3 nucleotides are TGTGCCAGCAGCGTACGGGGGCCCCCCTACGAGCAGTACTTC.

V and J are TRBV18 and TRBJ2-3, with a possible D match to TRBD1 (5 bases). V gave up 0 bases and J gave up 6 bases, with 19 bases separating them. This CDR3 spans 17 amino acids. Germline V lookup: CDR1 KGHSH, CDR2 LQKENI. CDR3 bases: TGTGCCAGCTCACCACCGGTTTCGTACAGGCGTTGGGATACGCAGTATTTT. Translation: CASSPPVSYRRWDTQYF.

The chain combines TRBV6-5 with TRBJ2-7; D gene ambiguous. V was shortened by 4 bases and J by 2 bases, with 12 bases between the two germline ends. CDR1 and CDR2 (germline): MNHEY, SVGAGI. There are 14 residues in the CDR3. The CDR3: CASSFGTATYEQYF. In DNA, the CDR3 is TGTGCCAGCAGTTTCGGTACGGCAACCTACGAGCAGTACTTC.

This chain joins TRBV5-1 and TRBJ2-1; TRBD2 agrees at 8 bases. The CDR3 runs to 14 residues. V shed 5 bases, J shed 7 bases, and the junction held 8 bases outside the gene matches. Germline V gene lookup returns CDR1 SGHRS and CDR2 YFSETQ. This chain's CDR3 is CASRQSGSGNEQFF. CDR3 DNA: TGCGCCAGCAGGCAAAGCGGGAGCGGGAATGAGCAGTTCTTC. Together with reference TRBV5-1 and TRBJ2-1, the CDR3 gives the full variable domain: KAGVTQTPRYLIKTRGQQVTLSCSPISGHRSVSWYQQTPGQGLQFLFEYFSETQRNKGNFPGRFSGRQFSNSRSEMNVSTLELGDSALYLCASRQSGSGNEQFFGPGTRLTVL.

The V gene is TRBV6-5, the J gene TRBJ2-1, with 7 bases that match TRBD2. The germline V gene has CDR1 MNHEY and CDR2 SVGAGI. V was pared by 0 bases and J by 15 bases, with 8 bases of the junction left unmatched. The CDR3 runs 13 residues. The CDR3 sequence: CASSYSKAGWRFF. CDR3 coding DNA: TGTGCCAGCAGTTACTCGAAAGCGGGGTGGCGGTTCTTC.

This clone was seen only a few times. The CDR3 loop is CASSPNRDSTFNYGYTF. CDR3 sequence (DNA): TGTGCCAGCAGTCCCAACAGGGACTCCACCTTTAACTATGGCTACACCTTC. The chain employs TRBV27 and TRBJ1-2, with a possible D match to TRBD1 (6 bases). Germline V lookup: CDR1 MNHEY, CDR2 SMNVEV (reference sequence). The germline V and J ends were trimmed by 5 bases and 1 base, with 20 bases remaining between them. The CDR3 consists of 17 residues.

The chain uses TRBV5-1 and TRBJ2-5; TRBD2 matches at 9 bases. Unmatched junction bases numbered 10, after V lost 0 bases and J lost 1 base. Germline CDR1 and CDR2: SGHRS and YFSETQ. CDR3 length: 18 amino acids. The CDR3 loop reads CASSLVRELAGSQETQYF. The CDR3 DNA reads as TGCGCCAGCAGCTTGGTTCGGGAACTAGCGGGTTCCCAAGAGACCCAGTACTTC.

This clone was counted between two and nine times. The V and J genes are TRBV7-8 and TRBJ2-7, with D possibly matching TRBD2 (6 bases). Trimming cost V 4 bases and J 4 bases, with 14 bases left between them. The CDR3 extends over 14 amino acids. Germline assignment: CDR1 SGHVS and CDR2 FQNEAQ. CDR3 nucleotides: TGTGCCAGCAGCTCTCACGGGACTGAATACGAGCAGTACTTC. Its protein is CASSSHGTEYEQYF.

The chain joins TRBV30 to TRBJ2-7, with 8 bases identical to TRBD1. Germline values: CDR1 GTSNPN, CDR2 SVGIG (reference sequence). The length of the CDR3 is 12 residues. Germline trimming cut 4 bases from V and 4 bases from J; bases unmatched to any gene: 3. The CDR3 nucleotides are TGTGCCTGGAAAACAGGGGGATACGAGCAGTACTTC. This codes for CAWKTGGYEQYF.

The chain uses TRBV30 and TRBJ1-1; no reliable D call. The CDR3 is made up of 14 amino acids. Trimming took off 4 bases at V and 4 bases at J, with 16 bases between the two ends. The germline gives CDR1 GTSNPN, CDR2 SVGIG (reference sequence). The CDR3 nucleotides are TGTGCCTGGAATTCTAAGGGCAGCGGCACTGAAGCTTTCTTT. Protein product: CAWNSKGSGTEAFF.

This clone is a singleton in its sample. The rearrangement links TRBV11-3 to TRBJ2-7; possibly TRBD1 for D (5 bases). The germline V gene encodes CDR1 SGHNT and CDR2 YENEEA. The CDR3 length is 13 residues. The V and J ends lost 5 bases and 6 bases respectively, with 14 bases between them. The CDR3 DNA reads as TGTGCCAGCAGCCCGAGACTCCAGGGCGAGCAGTACTTC. It is translated as CASSPRLQGEQYF.

The rearrangement joins TRBV6-1 to TRBJ2-5; 15 bases align to TRBD2. This CDR3 is built from 17 residues. Germline-derived CDR1 and CDR2 are MNHNS and SASEGT. V shed 4 bases and J 5 bases; nucleotides not matched to a gene: 8. The CDR3 reads CASSGPGLAGGGETQYF. The CDR3 DNA is TGTGCCAGCAGTGGACCGGGACTAGCGGGGGGTGGTGAGACCCAGTACTTC.